The sequence of this TCR beta chain was determined in a study of technical replicates of blood from a few donors. The CDR3 sequence is 13 residues long. V was cut by 4 bases and J by 3 bases, with 9 bases left in between. Germline loops: CDR1 SGHTA, CDR2 FQGTGA. Sequencing was performed with immunoSEQ multiplex PCR; in TCRdb, only in-frame clones are kept and a portion is missing. This sample yields approximately 81,000 clones, of which about 81% are seen a single time; 3% to 5% belongs to the top ten. There are many counts of this clone. The sequence was obtained from a human donor in good health. Some clones in this sample may be carry-over from other donors' samples. The J gene is TRBJ1-1, the V gene TRBV7-3; D is ambiguous. Sequenced sample: PBMCs. Written as DNA, the CDR3 is TGTGCCAGCAGCTATGATCCGGACACTGAAGCTTTCTTT. Protein: CASSYDPDTEAFF.